The text below deals with one T cell receptor beta chain. What this receptor recognizes is not known. No much larger clone is present one base from it, and per-base qualities are unavailable. This sample was included in a study of blood T cell repertoires in COVID-19 (dated by TCRdb to the early 2020s). Some background on the complete study: Samples covering the acute and convalescent phases of COVID-19 were provided by collaborators in the United States, Italy and Spain. Where available, HLA class I and class II types were taken from metadata supplied by the sample provider and were not determined by assay-based typing. Deeply sampled blood TCRbeta repertoires from subjects exposed to, actively infected with, or recovered from COVID-19 were included in the dataset. Samples came from the ongoing ImmuneRACE study (first 160 participants) plus 1,254 subjects from 6 global collaborators. Nearly every sample came with metadata listing a de-identified subject ID, COVID-19 status, age in years and sex. The material from the prospective study consisted of cDNA or gDNA derived from T cells, B-cell-depleted T cells, or PBMCs. A freely available public database, intended as a resource for researchers studying the immune response to SARS-CoV-2, is where the repertoires were released.

TCRbeta CDR3 regions were amplified from genomic DNA by means of the immunoSEQ Assay, a bias-controlled multiplex PCR. The paper's data handling went like this. The number of nucleated cells in each sample was estimated from the amplification of reference gene primers within the assay. To quantify the absolute abundance of each unique TCRbeta CDR3 rearrangement, sequence reads were collapsed and filtered. For each sample, productive Simpson clonality was calculated by taking the square root of Simpson's diversity index across productive rearrangements. Sourced from immuneACCESS, this table was stored by TCRdb with only in-frame sequences that have V and J called. A share of the clones is absent; for the studies checked, an unresolved V gene accounts for under half, and the remainder has no known explanation. The DNA gave D and trimming, while V, J and clone size come from that table. Counted in this sample were some 140,000 clones; approximately 80% of them appeared once. The top ten constitute roughly 9.1% of the sample.

Paper-wide results and their limitations: The amount of clinical and demographic metadata varied by source and participant and was provided uncurated.

Collaborating institutions collected whole blood in K2EDTA tubes following their own protocols. Collaborator samples were shipped for TCRbeta analysis as frozen whole blood, isolated PBMCs, or DNA extracted from either sample type. Based on the germline V gene, the CDR1 and CDR2 sequences are ENHRY and SYGVKD. V is pared back by 8 bases and J by 6 bases, with 16 bases lying between the germline termini. From the cysteine up to the phenylalanine, the CDR3 has a length of 14 residues. The only DNA kept is the CDR3, 42 bases in frame from the first base. The sequenced sample consisted of peripheral blood. The TCR comes from a woman aged 55 to 70 with active or convalescent COVID-19. Recombination joined TRBV10-3 with TRBJ2-2; the D gene assignment is ambiguous. The DNA is as follows: TGTGCCATCGGCTACCCAAAAGACTCCGGGGAGCTGTTTTTT. This gives the protein CAIGYPKDSGELFF.